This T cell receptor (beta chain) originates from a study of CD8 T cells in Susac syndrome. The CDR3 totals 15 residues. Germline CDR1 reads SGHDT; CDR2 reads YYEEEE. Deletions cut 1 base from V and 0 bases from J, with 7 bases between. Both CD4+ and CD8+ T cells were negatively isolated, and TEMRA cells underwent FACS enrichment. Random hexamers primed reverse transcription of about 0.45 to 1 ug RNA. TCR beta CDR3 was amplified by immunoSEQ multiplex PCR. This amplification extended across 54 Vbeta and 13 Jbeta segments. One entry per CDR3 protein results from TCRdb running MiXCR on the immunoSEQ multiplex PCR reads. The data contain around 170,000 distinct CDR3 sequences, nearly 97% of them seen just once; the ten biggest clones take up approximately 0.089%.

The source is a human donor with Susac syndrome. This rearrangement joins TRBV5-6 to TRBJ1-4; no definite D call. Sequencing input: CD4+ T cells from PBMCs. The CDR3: CASSLTGSTNEKLFF. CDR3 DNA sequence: TGTGCCAGCAGCTTGACTGGATCAACTAATGAAAAACTGTTTTTT.